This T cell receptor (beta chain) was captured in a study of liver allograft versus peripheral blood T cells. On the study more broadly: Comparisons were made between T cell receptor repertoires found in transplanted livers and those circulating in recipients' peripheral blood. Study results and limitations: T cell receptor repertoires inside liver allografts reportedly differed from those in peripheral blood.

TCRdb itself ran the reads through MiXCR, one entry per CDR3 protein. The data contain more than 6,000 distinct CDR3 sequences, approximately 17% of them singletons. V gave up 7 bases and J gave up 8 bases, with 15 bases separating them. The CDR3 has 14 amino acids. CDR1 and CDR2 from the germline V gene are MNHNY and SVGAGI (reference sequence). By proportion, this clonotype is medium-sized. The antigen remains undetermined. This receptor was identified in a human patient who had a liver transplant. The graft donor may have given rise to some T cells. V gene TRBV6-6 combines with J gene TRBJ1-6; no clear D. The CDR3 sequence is CASTRAEGDSPLHF. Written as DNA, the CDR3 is TGTGCCAGCACCCGCGCAGAGGGTGATTCACCCCTCCACTTT.